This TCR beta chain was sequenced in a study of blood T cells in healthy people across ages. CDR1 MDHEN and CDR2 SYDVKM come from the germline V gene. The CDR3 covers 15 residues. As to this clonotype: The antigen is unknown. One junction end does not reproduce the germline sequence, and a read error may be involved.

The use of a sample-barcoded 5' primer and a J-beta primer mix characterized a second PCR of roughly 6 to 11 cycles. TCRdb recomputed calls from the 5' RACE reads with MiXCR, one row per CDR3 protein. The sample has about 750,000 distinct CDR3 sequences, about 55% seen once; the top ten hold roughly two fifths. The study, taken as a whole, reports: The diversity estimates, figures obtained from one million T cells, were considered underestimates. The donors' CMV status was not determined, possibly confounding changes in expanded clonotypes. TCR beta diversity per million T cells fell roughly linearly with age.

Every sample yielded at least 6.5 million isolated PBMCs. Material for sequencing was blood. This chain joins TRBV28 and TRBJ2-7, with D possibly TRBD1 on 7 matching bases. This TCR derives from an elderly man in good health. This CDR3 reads CVSSLWGDSSYGQYF. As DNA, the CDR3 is TGTGTCAGCAGTTTATGGGGGGACAGCTCCTACGGGCAGTACTTC.